One T cell receptor (beta chain) is described in this entry. This entry is derived from a study of CD8 T cells in Susac syndrome. TEMRA cells were FACS-enriched, and CD8+ and CD4+ T cells were isolated negatively. Roughly 0.45 to 1 ug RNA was reverse transcribed with random hexamers. TCRdb itself ran the immunoSEQ multiplex PCR reads through MiXCR, one entry per CDR3 protein. The sample records around 50,000 distinct CDR3 sequences, 80% to 95% being singletons. The TCR was taken from a human donor in good health. The sequenced sample consisted of CD8+ T cells from PBMCs.

The CDR3 spells CASSSPGLAKNIQYF. CDR3 nucleotide sequence: TGTGCCAGCAGTTCCCCCGGACTAGCCAAAAACATTCAGTACTTC. The V call is TRBV27, the J call TRBJ2-4; D perhaps matches TRBD2 (5 bases). Trimming pared 4 bases from V and 0 bases from J, leaving 10 bases between. The length of the CDR3 is 15 residues. Germline assignment: CDR1 MNHEY and CDR2 SMNVEV (reference sequence).